These T cell receptor beta chains were read from a single sample in a study of OX40 agonist ivuxolimab in advanced cancers. Sequencing was performed with immunoSEQ multiplex PCR; in TCRdb, only in-frame clones are kept and a portion is missing. The data show about 60,000 clones, under 85% seen once. Sequencing was performed on CD4+ or CD8+ T cells sorted from blood, taken in a trial of the OX40 agonist ivuxolimab. The receptors originated from an adult with an advanced solid tumor such as melanoma, head and neck, liver or kidney cancer. The CDR3 runs from the conserved cysteine through the conserved F or W. A D gene is named only where the DNA matches it firmly. The size of a clone is reported for some rows only, either as once, few or many, or as a class for expanded clones.

.	TRBV29-1	.	TRBJ1-4	TGCAGCGTTGAACTCGGTGAAAAACTGTTTTTT	CSVELGEKLFF
TRBD2	TRBV19	.	TRBJ2-4	TGTGCCACCATTGGCCGGCTAGCGGGAGGGGTTCAGTACTTC	CATIGRLAGGVQYF
.	TRBV7-8	once	TRBJ1-5	TGTGCCAGCAGCACCAGTGTCGGGGTTGGTGGTCAGCCCCAGCATTTT	CASSTSVGVGGQPQHF
TRBD2	TRBV30	.	TRBJ2-5	TGTGCCTGGAGTCACCCCGGGGGGGGAAAGGGCGAGACCCAGTACTTC	CAWSHPGGGKGETQYF
.	TRBV7-9	.	TRBJ2-1	TGTGCCAGCAGCTTAGCGCCCTTTGGCGGACCCTACAATGAGCAGTTCTTC	CASSLAPFGGPYNEQFF
.	TRBV5-1	.	TRBJ2-1	TGCGCCAGCAGCTCGGTAGGAGGGTTGGGGAATGAGCAGTTCTTC	CASSSVGGLGNEQFF
.	TRBV7-2	.	TRBJ2-3	TGTGCCAGCGGTAACAGGTGGACAGATACGCAGTATTTT	CASGNRWTDTQYF
TRBD2	TRBV19	.	TRBJ2-3	TGTGCCAGTAGAATGAGAGCGGGATCCCGCGATACGCAGTATTTT	CASRMRAGSRDTQYF
.	TRBV6-5	.	TRBJ2-3	TGTGCCAGCAGTTACAAGAAGCGCGGAAGCACAGATACGCAGTATTTT	CASSYKKRGSTDTQYF
TRBD2	TRBV7-3	.	TRBJ2-3	TGTGCCAGCAGCTTAAACCCTAGCGGGAGCTTAGATACGCAGTATTTT	CASSLNPSGSLDTQYF
.	TRBV6-6	.	TRBJ2-1	TGTGCCAGCAGCCCCTTATCCTCGGGGGAGCAGTTCTTC	CASSPLSSGEQFF
.	TRBV5-4	once	TRBJ1-4	TGTGCCAGCAGCTTCGGAAAAGGGGGAGAAGGGAGAAGAAAACTGTTTTTT	CASSFGKGGEGRRKLFF
.	TRBV5-1	.	TRBJ1-5	TGCGCCAGCGGACACGTCAGGGAGAGCAATCAGCCCCAGCATTTT	CASGHVRESNQPQHF
TRBD1	TRBV18	.	TRBJ2-7	TGTGCCAGCTCACCACCGACAGGGTCACGCGAGCAGTACTTC	CASSPPTGSREQYF
.	TRBV6-5	.	TRBJ2-7	TGTGCCACAGGATACGAGCAGTACTTC	CATGYEQYF
.	TRBV11-2	.	TRBJ2-3	TGTGCCAGCAGCTTCTTGACTAACACAGATACGCAGTATTTT	CASSFLTNTDTQYF
TRBD2	TRBV15	.	TRBJ2-2	TGTGCCACCACCCTAGGGAGGGCCGGGGAGCTGTTTTTT	CATTLGRAGELFF
.	TRBV9	.	TRBJ1-4	TGTGCCAGCAGCTCCCTGGACGGCGAAAAACTGTTTTTT	CASSSLDGEKLFF
.	TRBV7-8	.	TRBJ1-6	TGTGCCAGCAGCTCCACTAGGGATTCACCCCTCCACTTT	CASSSTRDSPLHF
.	TRBV6-1	once	TRBJ1-5	TGTGCCAGCAGTGTACAAGGAAATCAGCCCCAGCATTTT	CASSVQGNQPQHF
TRBD2	TRBV7-3	.	TRBJ2-2	TGTGCCAGCAGCAAGGGACTAGCGGGAGGGGCCGGGGAGCTGTTTTTT	CASSKGLAGGAGELFF
TRBD1	TRBV6-5	.	TRBJ1-2	TGTGCCAGCACCAGGACAGGGGCCCACTATGGCTACACCTTC	CASTRTGAHYGYTF
.	TRBV19	.	TRBJ1-5	TGTGCCAGTAGTAGCCGCGGCCGGGGTCAGCCCCAGCATTTT	CASSSRGRGQPQHF
.	TRBV4-2	.	TRBJ1-1	TGTGCCAGCAGCCTACCTACTAGGGGCAGGGGTGTTGAAGCTTTCTTT	CASSLPTRGRGVEAFF
.	TRBV28	few	TRBJ1-5	TGTGCCAGCAGTTCGATCTATCAGCCCCAGCATTTT	CASSSIYQPQHF
.	TRBV5-8	few	TRBJ2-3	TGTGCCAGCAGCCCGGTGGATAGCGGACGTCCAGATACGCAGTATTTT	CASSPVDSGRPDTQYF
.	TRBV2	.	TRBJ2-4	TGTGCCAGCCGAGAAAAAGGTCTAACTTCAGAATACATTCAGTACTTC	CASREKGLTSEYIQYF
TRBD1	TRBV4-1	.	TRBJ2-7	TGCGCCAGCAGCCAACCAGGGGGGACAGGGGAGGAGCAGTACTTC	CASSQPGGTGEEQYF
.	TRBV19	.	TRBJ1-2	TGTGCCAGTAAAGAAGGACCCTTGCCCTATGGCTACACCTTC	CASKEGPLPYGYTF
.	TRBV7-2	.	TRBJ1-2	TGTGCCAGCACCCCCGGGGGGGCGCGCGGCTATGGCTACACCTTC	CASTPGGARGYGYTF
.	TRBV9	once	TRBJ2-3	TGTGCCAGCTCTCCGAGGGAAGGGTCTAGCACAGATACGCAGTATTTT	CASSPREGSSTDTQYF
TRBD1	TRBV11-2	once	TRBJ2-1	TGTGCCAGCAGCTTAGGACCCCGGGACAGGGATAATGAGCAGTTCTTC	CASSLGPRDRDNEQFF
.	TRBV18	.	TRBJ1-4	TGTGCCAGCTCCCCGGGACAAAATGAAAAACTGTTTTTT	CASSPGQNEKLFF
TRBD1	TRBV6-9	.	TRBJ2-1	TGTGCCATCCCCCCCCCACAGGGGGCCTACAATGAGCAGTTCTTC	CAIPPPQGAYNEQFF
TRBD2	TRBV29-1	.	TRBJ2-1	TGCAGCGCCCAGGGCCCTAGCGGGAGTCTGATCAATGAGCAGTTCTTC	CSAQGPSGSLINEQFF
.	TRBV6-5	.	TRBJ2-3	TGTGCCAGCAGCGACCCAGGCACAGATACGCAGTATTTT	CASSDPGTDTQYF
.	TRBV30	.	TRBJ1-1	TGTGCCTGGACCGACGGAGTGAACACTGAAGCTTTCTTT	CAWTDGVNTEAFF
.	TRBV25-1	.	TRBJ1-2	TGTGCCAGCAGTCACCCTGGGGGGTTCGGTGGTGGCTACACCTTC	CASSHPGGFGGGYTF
TRBD1	TRBV14	once	TRBJ2-2	TGTGCCAGCAGCCAGACAGGGGATTGGACCGGGGAGCTGTTTTTT	CASSQTGDWTGELFF
TRBD1	TRBV7-9	few	TRBJ1-6	TGTGCCAGCAGCTCGGGGGACAGAGCTCATTCACCCCTCCACTTT	CASSSGDRAHSPLHF
.	TRBV29-1	few	TRBJ1-1	TGCAGCGTCCTAATGGGACGGAGCACTGAAGCTTTCTTT	CSVLMGRSTEAFF
.	TRBV30	.	TRBJ2-7	TGTGCCTGGAGGGGGGGCAGAAACTACGAGCAGTACTTC	CAWRGGRNYEQYF
TRBD1	TRBV7-8	many	TRBJ1-1	TGTGCCAGCAGCGGTCGGGACAGGGGATCTAACACTGAAGCTTTCTTT	CASSGRDRGSNTEAFF
.	TRBV9	once	TRBJ2-3	TGTGCCAGCAGCGTAGCTCTACGAAGCACAGATACGCAGTATTTT	CASSVALRSTDTQYF
.	TRBV6-1	.	TRBJ2-7	TGTGCCAGCAGTAATGTTTACGACTCCTACGAGCAGTACTTC	CASSNVYDSYEQYF
TRBD2	TRBV6-4	once	TRBJ2-1	TGTGCCAGCAGTGCCGAGTGGCTAGCGGGAGTGGGGAGTGAGCAGTTCTTC	CASSAEWLAGVGSEQFF
TRBD1	TRBV7-2	.	TRBJ2-3	TGTGCCAGCAGCGAGGGACAGGGGGCTGGGGCAGATACGCAGTATTTT	CASSEGQGAGADTQYF
.	TRBV9	.	TRBJ2-2	TGTGCCAGCAGCGCGAACACCGGGGAGCTGTTTTTT	CASSANTGELFF
.	TRBV19	.	TRBJ1-1	TGTGCCAGTAACCCACAAGCGAACACTGAAGCTTTCTTT	CASNPQANTEAFF
.	TRBV6-6	.	TRBJ1-5	TGTGCCAGTAAAGAACCCAGTCAGCCCCAGCATTTT	CASKEPSQPQHF